Presented here are 25 T cell receptor beta chains from one specimen sequenced in a study of OX40 agonist ivuxolimab in advanced cancers. Assay: immunoSEQ multiplex PCR; the TCRdb copy retains only in-frame clones and omits some. The table lists about 74,000 clones, 70% to 85% of them singletons, with around 1.5% in the top ten. This sample comprised CD4+ or CD8+ T cells sorted from blood, obtained in a trial of the OX40 agonist ivuxolimab. The origin of the receptors is an adult with an advanced solid tumor such as melanoma, head and neck, liver or kidney cancer.

This chain uses TRBV6-6 with TRBJ2-7; 7 nucleotides agree with TRBD2. Losses at the gene ends were 6 bases for V and 0 bases for J; bases not matched to a gene: 11. This CDR3 is 16 amino acids long. The germline V gene encodes CDR1 MNHNY and CDR2 SVGAGI (reference sequence). CDR3 sequence (DNA): TGTGCCAGCAGACCGCCTTCTAGCGGAAGCTCCTACGAGCAGTACTTC. It translates to CASRPPSSGSSYEQYF.

The chain has TRBV2 and TRBJ2-2; D call uncertain. V shed 6 bases and J shed 6 bases, with 14 bases lying between them. The length of the CDR3 is 14 residues. Germline-derived CDR1 and CDR2 are SNHLY and FYNNEI. The CDR3 is CASRGDRFAGELFF. In DNA, the CDR3 is TGTGCCAGCAGAGGCGATAGGTTTGCCGGGGAGCTGTTTTTT.

V gene TRBV18 combines with J gene TRBJ2-3; 14 nucleotides line up with TRBD2. The CDR3 covers 15 residues. Germline V gene data show CDR1 as KGHSH and CDR2 as LQKENI. With V trimmed by 3 bases and J by 8 bases, 4 bases remained unmatched. The CDR3: CASSPTSGRVSTQYF. The CDR3 DNA reads as TGTGCCAGCTCACCGACTAGCGGGAGGGTCTCTACGCAGTATTTT.

This clone was counted once. The rearrangement joins TRBV2 to TRBJ2-3; D gene ambiguous. Germline V gene sequence: CDR1 SNHLY, CDR2 FYNNEI. Trimming removed 5 bases at V and 3 bases at J, with 6 bases between. The CDR3 has 12 amino acids. The CDR3 nucleotides read TGTGCCAGCAGTTCGGAAACAGATACGCAGTATTTT. Encoded protein: CASSSETDTQYF.

V and J are TRBV7-2 and TRBJ1-1, with TRBD1 as a possible D gene (5 bases). Between the trimmed V and J ends, which lost 3 bases and 1 base, there was a span of 12 bases. Germline V CDR1 and CDR2: SGHTA, FQGNSA. This CDR3 has 15 residues. The CDR3 spells CASSLNPGTNTEAFF. In DNA, the CDR3 is TGTGCCAGCAGCTTGAATCCGGGGACGAACACTGAAGCTTTCTTT.

The chain employs TRBV5-1 and TRBJ1-1; maybe TRBD1 (5 bases). Germline CDR1 and CDR2: SGHRS and YFSETQ. With 3 bases removed from V and 4 bases from J, the gap between germline ends came to 19 bases. There are 16 residues in the CDR3. The CDR3 protein is CASSSGTAPLGTEAFF. In DNA form, the CDR3 reads TGCGCCAGCAGCTCCGGGACGGCCCCCCTAGGCACTGAAGCTTTCTTT. Supplemented by reference TRBV5-1 and TRBJ1-1, the full variable domain reads KAGVTQTPRYLIKTRGQQVTLSCSPISGHRSVSWYQQTPGQGLQFLFEYFSETQRNKGNFPGRFSGRQFSNSRSEMNVSTLELGDSALYLCASSSGTAPLGTEAFFGQGTRLTVV.

For the CDR3, the DNA is TGTGCCAGCAGAACACAGGGTCGCGAGCAGTACTTC. Its translation is CASRTQGREQYF. This rearrangement joins TRBV6-5 to TRBJ2-7; tentative D call: TRBD1 (6 bases). Trimming pared 6 bases from V and 6 bases from J, leaving 12 bases between. Germline CDR1 is MNHEY and CDR2 is SVGAGI. The length of the CDR3 is 12 residues.

The chain joins TRBV28 to TRBJ2-1; perhaps TRBD2 as D (5 bases). V dropped 5 bases and J dropped 6 bases, with 14 bases sitting between them. The germline V gene encodes CDR1 MDHEN and CDR2 SYDVKM. This CDR3 comprises 14 residues. The CDR3 DNA reads as TGTGCCAGCAGTCCTACCAATGGAGGCAATGAGCAGTTCTTC. It is translated as CASSPTNGGNEQFF.

This clone came up a few times. The chain recombines TRBV9 with TRBJ2-2; 10 bases line up with TRBD1. The V segment lost 6 bases and the J segment 3 bases; nucleotides outside the gene matches: 8. Germline lookup yields CDR1 SGDLS and CDR2 YYNGEE. The CDR3 is 16 residues long. The CDR3, as DNA: TGTGCCAGCACCCTACGACAGGGGGCAGACACCGGGGAGCTGTTTTTT. Protein product: CASTLRQGADTGELFF.

V is TRBV18 and J is TRBJ2-7, with D perhaps TRBD1 (6 bases). Trimming removed 2 bases from V and 4 bases from J, with 9 bases in between. This CDR3 has 13 residues. Germline V lookup: CDR1 KGHSH, CDR2 LQKENI. For the CDR3, the DNA is TGTGCCAGCTCACCAACGCAGGGGTACGAGCAGTACTTC. Translating it yields CASSPTQGYEQYF.

The chain recombines TRBV4-1 with TRBJ2-7; TRBD2 is a possible D gene (6 bases). This CDR3 has 15 residues. Germline-derived CDR1 and CDR2 are MGHRA and YSYEKL. V lost 0 bases, J lost 7 bases, and 16 bases lay in between. CDR3 nucleotides: TGCGCCAGCAGCCAAGATCGGGGCGGGAAAAGTGAGCAGTACTTC. It codes for CASSQDRGGKSEQYF.

CDR3 DNA sequence: TGTGCCTGGAATCAGGGCGTGACCGGGGAGCTGTTTTTT. It yields the protein CAWNQGVTGELFF. The chain combines TRBV30 with TRBJ2-2; the D gene is possibly TRBD1 (5 bases). Trimming stripped 4 bases from V and 5 bases from J, with 11 bases between. Germline V gene lookup returns CDR1 GTSNPN and CDR2 SVGIG (reference sequence). This CDR3 is built from 13 residues.

This clone was seen a handful of times. The V gene is TRBV7-2, the J gene TRBJ2-1, with 13 bases fitting TRBD2. The CDR3 is 15 residues long. CDR1 and CDR2 (germline): SGHTA, FQGNSA. After removal of 4 bases from V and 7 bases from J, the junction contained 4 bases not matched to a gene. CDR3 bases: TGTGCCAGCAGCTCAGGACTAGCGGGAGTTAATGAGCAGTTCTTC. Translation gives CASSSGLAGVNEQFF.

The chain recombines TRBV6-1 with TRBJ1-4; D may be TRBD1 (5 bases). Germline V gene sequence: CDR1 MNHNS, CDR2 SASEGT. The CDR3 is 13 amino acids. V gave up 8 bases and J gave up 5 bases, with 12 bases separating them. CDR3 in amino acids: CASLGTGNEKLFF. As DNA, the CDR3 is TGTGCCAGCTTGGGGACGGGAAATGAAAAACTGTTTTTT.

The chain employs TRBV28 and TRBJ2-1, with a tentative D call TRBD1 (6 bases). The V end was cut by 4 bases, the J end by 6 bases, with 13 bases between. The CDR3 has 14 residues. Germline CDR1 is MDHEN and CDR2 is SYDVKM. Here the CDR3 DNA reads TGTGCCAGCAGTTCGTACAGGGTTCGCAATGAGCAGTTCTTC. Translation gives CASSSYRVRNEQFF. The whole variable domain, remainder taken from reference TRBV28 and TRBJ2-1, is DVKVTQSSRYLVKRTGEKVFLECVQDMDHENMFWYRQDPGLGLRLIYFSYDVKMKEKGDIPEGYSVSREKKERFSLILESASTNQTSMYLCASSSYRVRNEQFFGPGTRLTVL.

This clone was observed once. This chain joins TRBV20-1 and TRBJ2-1; tentative D call: TRBD2 (6 bases). This CDR3 has 11 residues. Germline CDR1 reads DFQATT; CDR2 reads SNEGSKA (reference sequence). V dropped 0 bases and J dropped 12 bases, with 9 bases sitting between them. The CDR3 is CSARDGRGQFF. CDR3 coding DNA: TGCAGTGCTAGAGACGGGCGGGGGCAGTTCTTC.

The chain joins TRBV5-1 to TRBJ2-1, with 7 bases aligning to TRBD2. The CDR3 length is 16 residues. Germline V lookup: CDR1 SGHRS, CDR2 YFSETQ. Losses at the gene ends were 5 bases for V and 9 bases for J; bases not matched to a gene: 17. CDR3 region: CASSSWFGTTSVEQFF. CDR3 in DNA: TGCGCCAGCAGTTCTTGGTTCGGGACTACATCCGTTGAGCAGTTCTTC. Variable domain in full (rest from reference TRBV5-1 and TRBJ2-1): KAGVTQTPRYLIKTRGQQVTLSCSPISGHRSVSWYQQTPGQGLQFLFEYFSETQRNKGNFPGRFSGRQFSNSRSEMNVSTLELGDSALYLCASSSWFGTTSVEQFFGPGTRLTVL.

V usage is TRBV7-9 and J usage is TRBJ1-1; D gene ambiguous. Deletions cut 5 bases from V and 4 bases from J, with 8 bases between. The CDR3 spans 12 residues. Germline V gives CDR1 SEHNR, CDR2 FQNEAQ (reference sequence). The CDR3 protein is CASSPLATEAFF. In DNA, the CDR3 is TGTGCCAGCAGCCCATTGGCCACTGAAGCTTTCTTT.

J is TRBJ2-2 and V is TRBV11-2, with D tentatively TRBD1 (5 bases). V lost 1 base to trimming and J lost 9 bases, with 9 bases between them. The CDR3 has 13 amino acids. Per the germline V gene, CDR1 is SGHAT and CDR2 is FQNNGV. The CDR3 sequence: CASSLAQGRELFF. The DNA for the CDR3 is TGTGCCAGCAGCTTAGCCCAGGGAAGGGAGCTGTTTTTT.

This chain joins TRBV28 and TRBJ1-6, with unresolved D. In germline, CDR1 is MDHEN, CDR2 SYDVKM. Trimming left V 6 bases short and J 5 bases short, with 14 bases between. The CDR3 consists of 15 residues. This CDR3 reads CASRRFQRNNSPLHF. The CDR3 coding sequence is TGTGCCAGCAGGAGGTTTCAGCGGAATAATTCACCCCTCCACTTT. The variable domain in full, completed from reference TRBV28 and TRBJ1-6, reads DVKVTQSSRYLVKRTGEKVFLECVQDMDHENMFWYRQDPGLGLRLIYFSYDVKMKEKGDIPEGYSVSREKKERFSLILESASTNQTSMYLCASRRFQRNNSPLHFGNGTRLTVT.

This sequence joins TRBV9 and TRBJ1-5; D remains ambiguous. This CDR3 comprises 15 residues. CDR1 SGDLS and CDR2 YYNGEE come from the germline V gene. Trimming pared 1 base from V and 6 bases from J, leaving 14 bases between. The DNA for the CDR3 is TGTGCCAGCAGCGTATCAGGCCCACTCGGTCAGCCCCAGCATTTT. Residues: CASSVSGPLGQPQHF.

V usage is TRBV10-3 and J usage is TRBJ1-5; the match to TRBD1 covers 7 bases. Germline assignment: CDR1 ENHRY and CDR2 SYGVKD. There are 15 residues in the CDR3. V lost 4 bases to trimming and J lost 6 bases; unmatched junction nucleotides: 9. CDR3 sequence: CAISGEGGGGQPQHF. In nucleotides, the CDR3 is TGTGCCATCAGTGGAGAAGGAGGGGGCGGTCAGCCCCAGCATTTT.

The V call is TRBV25-1, the J call TRBJ2-7, with TRBD2 matching over 7 bases. With V trimmed by 4 bases and J by 2 bases, 11 bases remained unmatched. CDR1 and CDR2 from the germline V gene are MGHDK and SYGVNS. The CDR3 extends over 16 amino acids. The CDR3 nucleotides read TGTGCCAGCAGTGGGGGGGGAGGGACTACAACCTACGAGCAGTACTTC. It encodes CASSGGGGTTTYEQYF.

The chain has TRBV18 and TRBJ2-7; D tentatively fits TRBD1 or TRBD2 (6 bases each). The CDR3 runs to 17 residues. Germline CDR1 KGHSH, CDR2 LQKENI. V was shortened by 3 bases and J by 0 bases, with 18 bases between the two germline ends. The chain's CDR3 is CASSPGGGATRSYEQYF. CDR3 bases: TGTGCCAGCTCACCCGGAGGGGGAGCTACTCGCTCCTACGAGCAGTACTTC.

The V call is TRBV7-2, the J call TRBJ2-1; TRBD2 matches 7 bases. This CDR3 contains 20 residues. The germline V gene has CDR1 SGHTA and CDR2 FQGNSA. Trimming took 0 bases from V and 5 from J; bases not matched to a gene: 19. CDR3 nucleotides: TGTGCCAGCAGCTTAGCCCAGGTCCCTGTTCCTCGGCGGGAGAACAATGAGCAGTTCTTC. Protein: CASSLAQVPVPRRENNEQFF.